Following are 15 T cell receptor beta chains from one sample sequenced in a study of lymphopenia after photon versus proton radiotherapy. Clones were sequenced by immunoSEQ multiplex PCR, and TCRdb holds only the in-frame ones, with some missing. The sample shows about 70,000 clones, roughly 90% of them seen only once. The sequenced sample was peripheral blood, obtained from a patient treated with photon-based radiotherapy. These receptors were collected from a woman in her 40s with cholangiocarcinoma.

This clone appeared a few times. The chain has TRBV19 and TRBJ1-3; tentatively, D is TRBD1 (5 bases). The CDR3 consists of 15 residues. V was pared by 5 bases and J by 4 bases, with 15 bases between. CDR1 and CDR2 (germline): LNHDA, SQIVND (reference sequence). The CDR3 region has the DNA TGTGCCAGTAGTCAAAACACAGGCTCCGGAAACACCATATATTTT. Amino acid sequence: CASSQNTGSGNTIYF.

The genes are TRBV6-5 and TRBJ1-1; D unresolved. V lost 2 bases and J 3 bases, leaving 7 bases between the germline ends. The germline gives CDR1 MNHEY, CDR2 SVGAGI. The length of the CDR3 is 13 residues. The CDR3 nucleotides read TGTGCCAGCAGTTACCGGGGATACACTGAAGCTTTCTTT. Protein: CASSYRGYTEAFF.

The chain combines TRBV2 with TRBJ1-1; D not certain. The CDR3 runs 13 residues. Deletions cut 8 bases from V and 1 base from J, with 11 bases between. Germline loops: CDR1 SNHLY, CDR2 FYNNEI. In DNA, the CDR3 is TGTGCCAGCCGGGTGGCAGCGAACACTGAAGCTTTCTTT. It codes for CASRVAANTEAFF.

The chain uses TRBV27 and TRBJ2-7; 7 nucleotides align to TRBD1. The junction had 12 bases not matched to a gene; V was cut back by 4 bases and J by 0 bases. CDR3 length: 17 amino acids. Looked up from germline, CDR1 is MNHEY and CDR2 is SMNVEV (reference sequence). CDR3 coding DNA: TGTGCCAGCAGTTCCCCGAAAACAGGGGCCCTCTCCTACGAGCAGTACTTC. Translating gives CASSSPKTGALSYEQYF.

This clone was found once. CDR3 bases: TGTGCCCATGAAGGGCCGGAAGAGACCCAGTACTTC. Its translation: CAHEGPEETQYF. V usage is TRBV7-9 and J usage is TRBJ2-5; D is unresolved. This CDR3 contains 12 residues. Trimming took off 11 bases at V and 3 bases at J, with 13 bases between the two ends. Germline V lookup: CDR1 SEHNR, CDR2 FQNEAQ (reference sequence).

This chain uses TRBV7-2 with TRBJ1-5, with a weak D call TRBD1 (6 bases). Germline lookup yields CDR1 SGHTA and CDR2 FQGNSA. The V end was cut by 5 bases, the J end by 1 base, with 18 bases between. The CDR3 loop spans 17 amino acids. Written as DNA, the CDR3 is TGTGCCAGCAGCGCCCGTGGAGGGGGTACCAGCAATCAGCCCCAGCATTTT. It codes for CASSARGGGTSNQPQHF.

This chain uses TRBV4-3 with TRBJ1-2, with 8 bases lining up with TRBD1. The ends lost 3 bases at V and 5 bases at J; junction bases unmatched: 8. The CDR3 is 15 residues long. Germline loops: CDR1 LGHNA, CDR2 YSLEER. The DNA for the CDR3 is TGCGCCAGCAGCCAGACCGGGACAGGAGAGTATGGCTACACCTTC. Translation: CASSQTGTGEYGYTF.

The rearrangement uses TRBV7-9 and TRBJ2-4; 7 bases align to TRBD2. The CDR3 has 16 amino acids. Germline values: CDR1 SEHNR, CDR2 FQNEAQ (reference sequence). The V and J ends lost 1 base and 0 bases, in that order; junction bases with no gene match: 3. CDR3 amino acids: CASSLGLAEAKNIQYF. The CDR3 nucleotides are TGTGCCAGCAGCTTAGGTCTAGCGGAAGCCAAAAACATTCAGTACTTC. The full variable domain, completed using reference TRBV7-9 and TRBJ2-4, is DTGVSQNPRHKITKRGQNVTFRCDPISEHNRLYWYRQTLGQGPEFLTYFQNEAQLEKSRLLSDRFSAERPKGSFSTLEIQRTEQGDSAMYLCASSLGLAEAKNIQYFGAGTRLSVL.

The chain couples TRBV30 to TRBJ2-3; 9 nucleotides align to TRBD1. Trimming removed 5 bases from V and 3 bases from J; junction bases left unmatched: 6. Germline loops: CDR1 GTSNPN, CDR2 SVGIG (reference sequence). This CDR3 region has 14 residues. Here the CDR3 reads CAWSTGGRTDTQYF. In DNA form, the CDR3 reads TGTGCCTGGTCCACAGGGGGCAGGACAGATACGCAGTATTTT.

This chain uses TRBV7-2 with TRBJ1-6, with D hard to call. Trimming removed 2 bases from V and 6 bases from J, with 17 bases in between. In germline, CDR1 is SGHTA, CDR2 FQGNSA. The CDR3 has 17 amino acids. DNA for the CDR3: TGTGCCAGCAGCTTACTCCTTAGAGGGCCGGGTAATTCACCCCTCCACTTT. Amino acids: CASSLLLRGPGNSPLHF.

This clone is labeled medium-sized. The rearrangement joins TRBV6-1 to TRBJ2-7, with TRBD1 matching 11 bases. Trimming took 4 bases from V and 9 from J; bases not matched to a gene: 8. Germline lookup yields CDR1 MNHNS and CDR2 SASEGT. The CDR3 is 14 residues long. Here the CDR3 reads CASSGPGQGVRQYF. DNA for the CDR3: TGTGCCAGCAGTGGACCGGGACAGGGGGTACGGCAGTACTTC.

The chain uses TRBV5-6 and TRBJ1-1; possibly TRBD1 for D (5 bases). Germline V gene data show CDR1 as SGHDT and CDR2 as YYEEEE. The CDR3 loop spans 13 amino acids. Trimming left V 4 bases short and J 1 base short, with 8 bases between. CDR3 coding DNA: TGTGCCAGCAGCCAGGGCGGGAACACTGAAGCTTTCTTT. It codes for CASSQGGNTEAFF. Full variable domain (rest looked up from reference TRBV5-6 and TRBJ1-1): DAGVTQSPTHLIKTRGQQVTLRCSPKSGHDTVSWYQQALGQGPQFIFQYYEEEERQRGNFPDRFSGHQFPNYSSELNVNALLLGDSALYLCASSQGGNTEAFFGQGTRLTVV.

The chain links TRBV5-8 to TRBJ2-3; TRBD2 aligns across 7 bases. CDR1 and CDR2 from the germline V gene are SGHTS and YDEGEE. The CDR3 is made up of 14 amino acids. Losses at the gene ends were 7 bases for V and 1 base for J; bases not matched to a gene: 6. The CDR3 loop reads CASQVGGGTDTQYF. CDR3 bases: TGTGCCAGCCAGGTGGGGGGGGGCACAGATACGCAGTATTTT.

The V call is TRBV6-1, the J call TRBJ2-1, with 8 bases lining up with TRBD2. The CDR3 is 13 amino acids. Germline loops: CDR1 MNHNS, CDR2 SASEGT. Trimming removed 11 bases from V and 14 bases from J; junction bases left unmatched: 17. The CDR3 region has the DNA TGTGCCTCCCAGGGATTAGCGGGGACGGTGAAGTTCTTC. Its translation: CASQGLAGTVKFF.

The chain uses TRBV2 and TRBJ2-1; 11 bases are a match to TRBD2. Unmatched junction bases numbered 4, after V lost 8 bases and J lost 4 bases. The CDR3 is 14 residues long. In germline, CDR1 is SNHLY, CDR2 FYNNEI. The CDR3 DNA reads as TGTGCCAGCGCAACTAGCGGGGGATACAATGAGCAGTTCTTC. Translating it yields CASATSGGYNEQFF.